This T cell receptor beta chain derives from a study of a mutant IDH1 vaccine in newly diagnosed glioma. About the study: Patients were started on vaccination 4-6 weeks after radiotherapy alone, or with temozolomide cycles. Patients under treatment included around 60% males and 37.5% females and had a mean age of around 40 years. Visit V13 took place at week 47, and visit V12 happened at week 35.

This CDR3 contains 15 residues. Germline V gives CDR1 SGHRS, CDR2 YFSETQ. After removal of 7 bases from V and 1 base from J, the junction contained 8 bases not matched to a gene. Indicated time point: week 47, end of study. Topical imiquimod was applied with each vaccine dose, which held 300 ug of mutant IDH1 20-mer peptide. The patients received vaccinations eight times, in weeks 1, 3, 5, 7, 11, 15, 19 and 23. Concerning this clone itself: The antigen remains unidentified.

Assay used: immunoSEQ multiplex PCR; TCRdb lists only in-frame clones, some missing. This table holds approximately 32,000 clones, approximately 90% found once. The material was PBMCs, obtained from a glioma patient whose treatment included an IDH1 peptide vaccine. The TCR comes from a man aged 40-50 years with glioma. The V call is TRBV5-1, the J call TRBJ1-3; 7 nucleotides align to TRBD1. The CDR3 protein is CASAPGTASGNTIYF. CDR3 DNA: TGCGCCAGCGCCCCCGGGACAGCATCTGGAAACACCATATATTTT.